This TCR beta chain was retrieved from a study of HIV-infected patients and healthy controls. TCRdb reprocessed the 5' RACE reads with MiXCR, giving one entry per CDR3 protein. Among about 64,000 distinct CDR3 sequences listed, about 19% were seen once. Sequencing was carried out using CD4+ T cells from blood. The source of this sequence is a human donor in good health.

This chain's CDR3 is CASSPYSGSGTDTQYF. The DNA of the CDR3 is TGTGCCAGCAGCCCCTACAGCGGGAGTGGCACAGATACGCAGTATTTT. J is TRBJ2-3 and V is TRBV3-1; TRBD2 agrees at 8 bases. The CDR3 runs 16 residues. After removal of 4 bases from V and 1 base from J, the junction contained 7 bases not matched to a gene. From germline, CDR1 is LGHDT and CDR2 YNNKEL (reference sequence).